This TCR beta chain was obtained from a study of cytomegalovirus exposure and HLA in healthy donors. Study-level points and caveats: A prior analysis recorded that most TCR beta V segments were productive about 87% or about 30% of the time. V- and J-gene trimming in TCR beta was tied to a missense DCLRE1C variant by an analysis performed later. Sequencing likely generated an artifact that appeared as a cluster of highly shared sequence variants.

With 60 Vbeta and 13 Jbeta primers, the PCR was carried out. Sequencing was performed with immunoSEQ multiplex PCR; in TCRdb, only in-frame clones are kept and a portion is missing. Of 70,000 to 85,000 clones listed, 74% were seen once; the top ten hold more than 8%. Regarding this clone: Its antigen is not identified.

CDR3 length equals 15 residues. Germline CDR1 is MGHDK and CDR2 is SYGVNS. The germline V and J ends were trimmed by 3 bases and 5 bases, with 17 bases remaining between them. The chain is built from TRBV25-1 and TRBJ2-7; weak D call: TRBD1 (6 bases). Material: PBMCs. The TCR comes from a man in his forties in good health and CMV-seropositive. The CDR3, as DNA: TGTGCCAGCAGTGACCCATTTACAGGGTTCCACGAGCAGTACTTC. Its translation is CASSDPFTGFHEQYF.